The clone carrying this TCR beta chain is a singleton in its sample. Antigen specificity is unknown. The CDR3 extends over 14 amino acids. The V gene lost 1 base and the J gene lost 8 bases, with 14 bases spanning the gap. Germline CDR1 SGHTA, CDR2 FQGNSA. Authors of the study amplified TCR beta CDR3 regions from RNA transcripts. The HTBI set primed first-round TCR CDR3 RT-PCR. TCRdb independently ran MiXCR on the multiplex PCR reads; one entry per CDR3 protein. The table records about 620,000 distinct CDR3 sequences, roughly 15% of them present only once. Patients having uncontrolled infection, another autoimmune disease, pregnancy or lactation were not included. The study based diagnoses on clinical symptoms, serum thyroxine and TRAb, thyroid ultrasound and orbital computed tomography. It was around 11 ml of fresh peripheral blood that supplied the PBMCs. These data come from a study of T cells in Graves' hyperthyroidism and ophthalmopathy. Study-wide points: The model identified upcoming ophthalmopathy a median approximately 6.5 months ahead of onset.

This chain joins TRBV7-2 and TRBJ1-1; D is ambiguous. The receptor's source is a woman in her 30s with Graves' hyperthyroidism. Specimen: blood. The CDR3 protein is CASSLEPGVVEAFF. In DNA form, the CDR3 reads TGTGCCAGCAGCTTAGAGCCCGGCGTTGTAGAAGCTTTCTTT.